This TCR beta chain appears in the sequencing data of a study of blood T cell repertoires in COVID-19. Looking at the study overall: Acute-phase and convalescent COVID-19 samples originated in the United States, Italy and Spain. T cells, B-cell-depleted T cells, or PBMCs supplied cDNA or gDNA.

In the authors' methods: By means of reference gene primer amplification, nucleated cell counts were estimated. The data were produced by immunoSEQ multiplex PCR, yet TCRdb's version contains in-frame clones alone and is incomplete. The V and J calls and clone size are taken from that table; D and trimming were inferred from the DNA. The sample holds about 220,000 clones, approximately 80% seen once. The sequence was obtained from a human donor in a cohort sampled during active COVID-19. The sample was peripheral blood.

CDR3 region: CASSLGAGGITDTQYF. DNA for the CDR3: TGCGCCAGCAGCCTTGGGGCGGGGGGGATCACAGATACGCAGTATTTT. The genes are TRBV5-1 and TRBJ2-3; 9 nucleotides line up with TRBD2. V was clipped by 4 bases and J by 2 bases; unmatched bases: 8. CDR1 is SGHRS and CDR2 is YFSETQ in the germline V gene. There are 16 residues in the CDR3. The variable domain in full, completed from reference TRBV5-1 and TRBJ2-3, reads KAGVTQTPRYLIKTRGQQVTLSCSPISGHRSVSWYQQTPGQGLQFLFEYFSETQRNKGNFPGRFSGRQFSNSRSEMNVSTLELGDSALYLCASSLGAGGITDTQYFGPGTRLTVL.